This TCR beta chain stems from a study of blood T cell repertoires in COVID-19. Overall study: Acute and convalescent COVID-19 samples came from the United States, Italy and Spain.

This table comes from immunoSEQ multiplex PCR, and its TCRdb copy is limited to in-frame clones, with some not included. The sample carries 75,000 to 90,000 clones, around 84% recorded once. V lost 1 base, J lost 3 bases, and 10 bases stayed unmatched. The CDR3 is 17 residues long. CDR1 is MNHNS, CDR2 SASEGT, per germline. The V and J genes are TRBV6-1 and TRBJ2-5; 8 bases fit TRBD1. Sequencing was done on a sample of peripheral blood. The source of this sequence is a man older than 75 with active or convalescent COVID-19. The CDR3 region is CASSEDGARGLKETQYF. CDR3 in DNA: TGTGCCAGCAGTGAAGATGGGGCCAGGGGGCTTAAAGAGACCCAGTACTTC.